The sequence of this TCR beta chain was determined in a study of CXCR3-negative and CXCR3-positive naive CD8 T cells. Researchers sorted about 300,000 cells of each CD8+ T cell subset in triplicate. By phenotype, naive CD8+ T cells were CD45RO-CCR7+CD27+CD95-. On this clonotype itself: Its antigen is not known.

General study points: Researchers report CXCR3 expression partially decreased after cryopreservation, with fresh PBMCs used in most assays. Against CXCR3-negative naive cells, CXCR3-positive naive cells showed more hydrophobic TRB CDR3s.

The study made its TRB cDNA libraries by 5' RACE, adding UMI labels. TCRdb reanalyzed the 5' RACE reads and collapses them to one entry per CDR3 protein, without DNA. The specimen's table records approximately 89,000 distinct CDR3 sequences. The source of this sequence is a human donor in good health. Some clones in this sample may be carry-over from other donors' samples. Sequenced material: naive CXCR3+ CD8+ T cells from blood. Subset described: CD45RO-CCR7+CD27+CD95- naive CD8+ T cells expressing CXCR3 (TNR3+).

The CDR3 loop is CASSVGLDSYEQYF. The genes are TRBV9 and TRBJ2-7. Germline V gives CDR1 SGDLS, CDR2 YYNGEE. CDR3 length: 14 residues.